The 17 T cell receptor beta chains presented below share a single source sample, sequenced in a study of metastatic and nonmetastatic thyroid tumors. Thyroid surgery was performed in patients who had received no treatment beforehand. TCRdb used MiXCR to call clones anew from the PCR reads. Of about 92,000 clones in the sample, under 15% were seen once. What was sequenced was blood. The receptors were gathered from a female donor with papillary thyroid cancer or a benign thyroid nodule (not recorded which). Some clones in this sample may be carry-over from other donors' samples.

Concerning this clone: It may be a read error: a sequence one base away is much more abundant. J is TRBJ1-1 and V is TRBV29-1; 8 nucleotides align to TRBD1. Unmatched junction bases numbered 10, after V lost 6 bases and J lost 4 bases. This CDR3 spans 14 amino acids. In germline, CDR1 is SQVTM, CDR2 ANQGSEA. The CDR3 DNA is TGCAGCGTGGCCCTACAGGGGGTTGTCACTGAAGCTTTCTTT. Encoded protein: CSVALQGVVTEAFF. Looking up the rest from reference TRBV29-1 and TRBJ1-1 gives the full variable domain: SAVISQKPSRDICQRGTSLTIQCQVDSQVTMMFWYRQQPGQSLTLIATANQGSEATYESGFVIDKFPISRPNLTFSTLTVSNMSPEDSSIYLCSVALQGVVTEAFFGQGTRLTVV.

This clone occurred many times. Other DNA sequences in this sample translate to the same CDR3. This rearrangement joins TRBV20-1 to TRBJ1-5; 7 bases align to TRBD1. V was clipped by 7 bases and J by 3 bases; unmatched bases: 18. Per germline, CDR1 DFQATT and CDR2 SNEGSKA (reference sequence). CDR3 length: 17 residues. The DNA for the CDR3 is TGCAGTGGGGACCTGACAGGGATGCGGGCTTCCAATCAGCCCCAGCATTTT. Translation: CSGDLTGMRASNQPQHF.

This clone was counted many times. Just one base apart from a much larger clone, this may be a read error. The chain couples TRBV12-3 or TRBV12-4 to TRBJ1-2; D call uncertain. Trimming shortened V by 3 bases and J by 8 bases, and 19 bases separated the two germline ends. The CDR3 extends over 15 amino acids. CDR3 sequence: CASSFTSEVTSGYTF. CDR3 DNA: TGTGCCAGCAGTTTTACCTCGGAAGTCACCTCGGGCTACACCTTC.

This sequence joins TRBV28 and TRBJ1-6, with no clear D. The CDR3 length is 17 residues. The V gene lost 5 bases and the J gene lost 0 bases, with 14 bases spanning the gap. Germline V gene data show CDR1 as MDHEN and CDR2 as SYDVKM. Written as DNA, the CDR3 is TGTGCCAGCAGTCCCCCCTCCACGAGCTCCTATAATTCACCCCTCCACTTT. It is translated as CASSPPSTSSYNSPLHF.

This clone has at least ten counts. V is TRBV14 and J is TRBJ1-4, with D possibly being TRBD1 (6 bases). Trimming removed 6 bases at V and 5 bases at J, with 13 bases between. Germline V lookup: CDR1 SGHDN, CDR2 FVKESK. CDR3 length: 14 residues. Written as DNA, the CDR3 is TGTGCCAGCAGGCCGGGGGCGCGCAATGAAAAACTGTTTTTT. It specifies CASRPGARNEKLFF.

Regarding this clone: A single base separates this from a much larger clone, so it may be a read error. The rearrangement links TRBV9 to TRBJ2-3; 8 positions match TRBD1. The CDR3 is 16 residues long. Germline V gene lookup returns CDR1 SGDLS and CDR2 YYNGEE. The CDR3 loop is CASRAGQGLSTHTQYF. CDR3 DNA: TGTGCCAGCAGAGCCGGACAGGGTTTAAGCACACATACGCAGTATTTT.

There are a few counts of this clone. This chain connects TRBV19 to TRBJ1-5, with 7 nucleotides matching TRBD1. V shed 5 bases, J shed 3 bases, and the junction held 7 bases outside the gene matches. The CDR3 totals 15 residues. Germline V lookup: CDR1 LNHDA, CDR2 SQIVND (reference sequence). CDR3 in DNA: TGTGCCAGTAGTCACCAAACAGGGGTCAATCAGCCCCAGCATTTT. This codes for CASSHQTGVNQPQHF.

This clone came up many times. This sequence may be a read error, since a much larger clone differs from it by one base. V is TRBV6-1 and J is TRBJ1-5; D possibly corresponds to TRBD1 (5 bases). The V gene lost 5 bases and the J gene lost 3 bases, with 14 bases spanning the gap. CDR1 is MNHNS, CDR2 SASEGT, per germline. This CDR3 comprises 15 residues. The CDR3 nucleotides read TGTGCCAGCAGTCCCGGGACCCTGATCAATCAGCCCCAGCATTTT. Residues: CASSPGTLINQPQHF.

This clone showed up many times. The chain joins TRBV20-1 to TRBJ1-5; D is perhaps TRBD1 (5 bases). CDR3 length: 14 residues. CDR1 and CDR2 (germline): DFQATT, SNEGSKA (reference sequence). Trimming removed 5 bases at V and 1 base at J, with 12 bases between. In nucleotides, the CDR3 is TGCAGTGCTGTATCCAGGGTGAGCAATCAGCCCCAGCATTTT. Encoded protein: CSAVSRVSNQPQHF.

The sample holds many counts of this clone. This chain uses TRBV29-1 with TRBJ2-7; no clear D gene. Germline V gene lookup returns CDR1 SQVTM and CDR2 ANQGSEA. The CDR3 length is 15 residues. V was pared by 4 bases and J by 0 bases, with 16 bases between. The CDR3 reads CSVGEGHSVSYEQYF. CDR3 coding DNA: TGCAGCGTTGGCGAAGGGCATTCAGTCTCCTACGAGCAGTACTTC.

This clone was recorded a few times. This CDR3 is CASMNGDRGLREQYF. The CDR3 region has the DNA TGTGCCAGCATGAATGGAGACAGGGGGCTTCGCGAGCAGTACTTC. The rearrangement uses TRBV2 and TRBJ2-7; 10 bases match TRBD1. This CDR3 has 15 residues. The germline gives CDR1 SNHLY, CDR2 FYNNEI. V lost 7 bases and J lost 6; bases outside the gene matches: 12.

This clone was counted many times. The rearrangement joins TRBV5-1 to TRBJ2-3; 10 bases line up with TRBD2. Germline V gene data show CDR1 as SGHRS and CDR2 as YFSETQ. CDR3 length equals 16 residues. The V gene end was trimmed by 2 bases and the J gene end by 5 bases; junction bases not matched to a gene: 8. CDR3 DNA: TGCGCCAGCAGCTTCCGAGCGGGGGGGCTTGGAGATACGCAGTATTTT. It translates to CASSFRAGGLGDTQYF.

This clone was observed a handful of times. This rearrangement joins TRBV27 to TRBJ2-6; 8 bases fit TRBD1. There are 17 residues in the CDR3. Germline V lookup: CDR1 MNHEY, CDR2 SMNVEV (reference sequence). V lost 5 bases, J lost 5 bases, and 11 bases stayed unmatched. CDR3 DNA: TGTGCCAGCAGTCCGAGGACAGGGAGCTATCGGGCCAACGTCCTGACTTTC. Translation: CASSPRTGSYRANVLTF. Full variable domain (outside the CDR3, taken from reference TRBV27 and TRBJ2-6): EAQVTQNPRYLITVTGKKLTVTCSQNMNHEYMSWYRQDPGLGLRQIYYSMNVEVTDKGDVPEGYKVSRKEKRNFPLILESPSPNQTSLYFCASSPRTGSYRANVLTFGAGSRLTVL.

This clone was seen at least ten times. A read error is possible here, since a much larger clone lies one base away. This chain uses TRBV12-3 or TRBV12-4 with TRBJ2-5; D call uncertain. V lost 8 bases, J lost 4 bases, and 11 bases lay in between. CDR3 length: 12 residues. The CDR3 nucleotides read TGTGCCAGCGGTTCCAGTGGAGAGACCCAGTACTTC. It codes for CASGSSGETQYF.

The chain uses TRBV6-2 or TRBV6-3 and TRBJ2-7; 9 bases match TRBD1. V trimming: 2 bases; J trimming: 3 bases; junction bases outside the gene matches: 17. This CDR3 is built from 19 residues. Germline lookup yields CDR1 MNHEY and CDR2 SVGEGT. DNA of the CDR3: TGTGCCAGCAGTTACACAATACGGGACAGGGTTGATTCGGGCTACGAGCAGTACTTC. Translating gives CASSYTIRDRVDSGYEQYF.

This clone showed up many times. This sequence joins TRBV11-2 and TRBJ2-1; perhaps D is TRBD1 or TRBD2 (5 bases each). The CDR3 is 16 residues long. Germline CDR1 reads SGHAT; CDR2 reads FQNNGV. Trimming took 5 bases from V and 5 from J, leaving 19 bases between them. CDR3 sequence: CASSPPRGLIDNEQFF. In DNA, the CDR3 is TGTGCCAGCAGCCCCCCCCGGGGCCTTATAGACAATGAGCAGTTCTTC.

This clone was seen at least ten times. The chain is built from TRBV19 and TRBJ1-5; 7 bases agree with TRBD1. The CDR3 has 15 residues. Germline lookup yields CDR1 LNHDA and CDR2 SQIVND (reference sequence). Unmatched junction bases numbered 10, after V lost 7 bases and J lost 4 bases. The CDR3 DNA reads TGTGCCAGTACCACCGGGGGACAGCCGAATCAGCCCCAGCATTTT. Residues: CASTTGGQPNQPQHF.